The 27 T cell receptor beta chains listed next were all sequenced from one sample in a study of shared clonotypes between healthy human individuals. Profiling relied on immunoSEQ multiplex PCR, and the TCRdb table lists in-frame clones only, not all of them. The repertoire consists of roughly 2.5 million clones, with just over 90% occurring once and the leading ten covering over 0.12%. Sequenced input: naive CD4+ T cells sorted from blood. As to subset: CD45RA+ positively selected. The receptors stem from a man aged 18 to 29 in good health.

The chain recombines TRBV6-5 with TRBJ2-5; D is possibly TRBD1 (6 bases). The CDR3 covers 12 residues. The V gene's germline CDR1 is MNHEY and CDR2 SVGAGI. V lost 6 bases to trimming and J lost 11 bases, with 16 bases between them. This chain's CDR3 is CASSRRQEEQYF. The CDR3 DNA sequence: TGTGCCAGCAGCCGACGACAGGAGGAGCAGTACTTC.

DNA of the CDR3: TGTGCCATCAGTGGAGTTGGGCAGGGGGATGGCTACACCTTC. This gives the protein CAISGVGQGDGYTF. V usage is TRBV10-3 and J usage is TRBJ1-2; 7 nucleotides match TRBD1. Trimming took 4 bases from V and 6 from J; bases not matched to a gene: 8. There are 14 residues in the CDR3. From germline, CDR1 is ENHRY and CDR2 SYGVKD.

The J gene is TRBJ2-1, the V gene TRBV30; the D call may be TRBD1 or TRBD2 (5 bases each). The germline V and J ends were trimmed by 2 bases and 9 bases, with 11 bases remaining between them. The length of the CDR3 is 12 residues. Germline V lookup: CDR1 GTSNPN, CDR2 SVGIG (reference sequence). The CDR3, as DNA: TGTGCCTGGAGTACCGAGGGGCCTGAGCAGTTCTTC. It specifies CAWSTEGPEQFF.

The rearrangement links TRBV29-1 to TRBJ2-5, with 8 bases matching TRBD1. This CDR3 contains 14 residues. V lost 2 bases, J lost 7 bases, and 9 bases stayed unmatched. The germline gives CDR1 SQVTM, CDR2 ANQGSEA. CDR3 bases: TGCAGCGTTGAAATGGGGGACAGGCCGGGGACCCAGTACTTC. Translating it yields CSVEMGDRPGTQYF.

This rearrangement joins TRBV18 to TRBJ2-5, with D possibly TRBD1 on 6 matching bases. CDR1 KGHSH and CDR2 LQKENI come from the germline V gene. V shed 1 base and J shed 5 bases, with 11 bases lying between them. The CDR3 length is 14 residues. CDR3 nucleotides: TGTGCCAGCTCACCACTCCCAGGGGTGGAGACCCAGTACTTC. It yields the protein CASSPLPGVETQYF. Variable domain in full (rest from reference TRBV18 and TRBJ2-5): NAGVMQNPRHLVRRRGQEARLRCSPMKGHSHVYWYRQLPEEGLKFMVYLQKENIIDESGMPKERFSAEFPKEGPSILRIQQVVRGDSAAYFCASSPLPGVETQYFGPGTRLLVL.

V and J are TRBV28 and TRBJ2-7, with TRBD1 identical over 7 bases. Germline CDR1 is MDHEN and CDR2 is SYDVKM. The length of the CDR3 is 13 residues. The CDR3 DNA reads as TGTGCTCTCTCACAGGGGAGTAGCTACGAGCAGTACTTC. Protein product: CALSQGSSYEQYF.

The chain recombines TRBV11-2 with TRBJ1-2; TRBD1 matches at 7 bases. The germline V gene has CDR1 SGHAT and CDR2 FQNNGV. The CDR3 covers 13 residues. V shed 5 bases, J shed 7 bases, and the junction held 7 bases outside the gene matches. DNA for the CDR3: TGTGCCAGCAGCCTTAGACAGGGTGGTGGCTACACCTTC. It specifies CASSLRQGGGYTF.

This chain links TRBV7-2 with TRBJ2-3, with D possibly TRBD1 on 6 matching bases. The CDR3 runs to 16 residues. The germline gives CDR1 SGHTA, CDR2 FQGNSA. Trimming pared 4 bases from V and 4 bases from J, leaving 18 bases between. For the CDR3, the DNA is TGTGCCAGCAGCTCGCCCGACAGGCTGGGCGCAGATACGCAGTATTTT. Protein: CASSSPDRLGADTQYF.

This chain links TRBV7-9 with TRBJ2-1; the D gene is possibly TRBD2 (5 bases). The CDR3 loop spans 15 amino acids. V shed 2 bases and J shed 8 bases, with 16 bases lying between them. CDR1 SEHNR and CDR2 FQNEAQ come from the germline V gene (reference sequence). The CDR3 DNA follows: TGTGCCAGCAGCTTATTTCTCACGTGGGGAGATGAGCAGTTCTTC. Protein sequence: CASSLFLTWGDEQFF.

This clone was picked up a small number of times. Other nucleotide sequences from this sample produce the same CDR3. The rearrangement uses TRBV30 and TRBJ1-5; perhaps TRBD1 as D (6 bases). Trimming stripped 3 bases from V and 6 bases from J, with 12 bases between. Germline V gives CDR1 GTSNPN, CDR2 SVGIG (reference sequence). This CDR3 comprises 13 residues. The DNA of the CDR3 is TGTGCCTGGAGCCCAGGGGCAAGTCAGCCCCAGCATTTT. Translating gives CAWSPGASQPQHF.

On this clone itself: Other DNA sequences within the sample encode an identical CDR3. The chain carries TRBV7-9 and TRBJ2-2; possibly TRBD1 for D (5 bases). The CDR3 loop spans 13 amino acids. Trimming took off 1 base at V and 5 bases at J, with 5 bases between the two ends. CDR1 and CDR2 from the germline V gene are SEHNR and FQNEAQ (reference sequence). The chain's CDR3 is CASSLEGTGELFF. The DNA for the CDR3 is TGTGCCAGCAGCTTAGAGGGGACCGGGGAGCTGTTTTTT.

The rearrangement uses TRBV5-4 and TRBJ1-3; D possibly corresponds to TRBD1 (6 bases). Germline CDR1 and CDR2: SGHNT and YYREEE (reference sequence). The CDR3 has 13 residues. The V end lost 4 bases, the J end lost 8 bases, and 13 bases lay between the germline ends. CDR3 amino acids: CASSVTGSDTIYF. CDR3 nucleotide sequence: TGTGCCAGCAGCGTGACAGGTTCAGACACCATATATTTT.

The rearrangement uses TRBV18 and TRBJ1-3; D is perhaps TRBD1 (6 bases). CDR1 KGHSH and CDR2 LQKENI come from the germline V gene. The CDR3 totals 18 residues. Trimming took off 3 bases at V and 0 bases at J, with 18 bases between the two ends. Here the CDR3 DNA reads TGTGCCAGCTCACCCCCAAATCGAGGACAGCGCTCTGGAAACACCATATATTTT. Encoded protein: CASSPPNRGQRSGNTIYF.

The chain uses TRBV7-9 and TRBJ2-2; D is possibly TRBD1 (7 bases). V shed 5 bases and J shed 2 bases, with 12 bases lying between them. CDR3 length equals 15 residues. Germline CDR1 reads SEHNR; CDR2 reads FQNEAQ (reference sequence). CDR3 sequence: CASSRQGGNTGELFF. CDR3 DNA: TGTGCCAGCAGCCGACAGGGAGGTAACACCGGGGAGCTGTTTTTT.

The chain is built from TRBV10-3 and TRBJ2-7, with 10 bases matching TRBD1. Trimming took 4 bases from V and 3 from J; bases not matched to a gene: 3. There are 14 residues in the CDR3. The germline gives CDR1 ENHRY, CDR2 SYGVKD. CDR3 nucleotide sequence: TGTGCCATCAGTGCGGGACAGGGGTACTACGAGCAGTACTTC. Its translation: CAISAGQGYYEQYF.

V usage is TRBV10-3 and J usage is TRBJ2-1; D is perhaps TRBD2 (6 bases). Germline V gene sequence: CDR1 ENHRY, CDR2 SYGVKD. Between the trimmed V and J ends, which lost 4 bases and 10 bases, there was a span of 14 bases. The CDR3 covers 13 residues. CDR3 bases: TGTGCCATCAGTGCCCGTAGCGGCCAGGAGCAGTTCTTC. The encoded protein is CAISARSGQEQFF.

This chain links TRBV7-8 with TRBJ1-3, with D unclear. From germline, CDR1 is SGHVS and CDR2 FQNEAQ. Trimming took 1 base from V and 3 from J, leaving 7 bases between them. The CDR3 extends over 14 amino acids. The CDR3, as DNA: TGTGCCAGCAGCTTAGGGGGAGGTGGAAACACCATATATTTT. Protein product: CASSLGGGGNTIYF.

This clone appeared once. The chain employs TRBV10-1 and TRBJ1-6; TRBD1 aligns across 11 bases. V dropped 10 bases and J dropped 6; count of bases not matched to a gene: 5. The length of the CDR3 is 14 residues. Germline V gives CDR1 WNHNN, CDR2 SYGVQD (reference sequence). CDR3 sequence: CATLGQGANSPLHF. CDR3 DNA: TGCGCCACCCTCGGACAGGGGGCTAATTCACCCCTCCACTTT.

The genes are TRBV5-4 and TRBJ2-7; 10 bases fit TRBD1. The CDR3 sequence is 15 residues long. CDR1 is SGHNT and CDR2 is YYREEE in the germline V gene (reference sequence). Trimming took 4 bases from V and 4 from J; bases not matched to a gene: 8. This CDR3 reads CASSLGTGDVYEQYF. CDR3 sequence (DNA): TGTGCCAGCAGCCTAGGGACAGGGGATGTGTACGAGCAGTACTTC.

This clone occurred a few times. The rearrangement joins TRBV2 to TRBJ1-6; the D is unclear. V lost 3 bases to trimming and J lost 7 bases, with 10 bases between them. The germline gives CDR1 SNHLY, CDR2 FYNNEI. CDR3 length equals 14 residues. As DNA, the CDR3 is TGTGCCAGCAGTGATTGGGAACAGAATTCACCCCTCCACTTT. It translates to CASSDWEQNSPLHF.

The chain couples TRBV6-1 to TRBJ2-7, with a weak D call TRBD1 (6 bases). The CDR3 runs to 14 residues. Germline values: CDR1 MNHNS, CDR2 SASEGT. V lost 2 bases, J lost 3 bases, and 11 bases lay in between. CDR3 sequence (DNA): TGTGCCAGCAGTGAACGAGCAGGGGTCTACGAGCAGTACTTC. This encodes CASSERAGVYEQYF.

The chain joins TRBV14 to TRBJ2-3; 10 bases match TRBD2. The CDR3 length is 17 residues. Trimming cost V 0 bases and J 8 bases; bases outside gene matches: 11. Germline V gene lookup returns CDR1 SGHDN and CDR2 FVKESK. The CDR3 here is CASSQDKSLAGDVTQYF. In DNA, the CDR3 is TGTGCCAGCAGCCAAGATAAGTCGCTAGCGGGAGATGTTACGCAGTATTTT.

As for this clone: The same CDR3 can be traced to other DNA sequences in this sample. The gene calls are TRBV5-6 and TRBJ2-2; D gene uncertain. Germline V gene lookup returns CDR1 SGHDT and CDR2 YYEEEE. The CDR3 sequence is 14 residues long. Trimming pared 0 bases from V and 1 base from J, leaving 4 bases between. The CDR3: CASSLGRNTGELFF. In DNA, the CDR3 is TGTGCCAGCAGCTTGGGGCGGAACACCGGGGAGCTGTTTTTT.

The chain joins TRBV14 to TRBJ1-2, with TRBD1 matching over 8 bases. Germline V gene data show CDR1 as SGHDN and CDR2 as FVKESK. V gave up 5 bases and J gave up 4 bases; unmatched junction bases: 3. The CDR3 totals 13 residues. The CDR3, as DNA: TGTGCCAGCAGCGTGGACAGGGTCTATGGCTACACCTTC. This translates into CASSVDRVYGYTF.

Only a few counts were recorded for this clone. The genes are TRBV5-1 and TRBJ1-1; 8 positions match TRBD1. V was pared by 4 bases and J by 5 bases, with 10 bases of the junction left unmatched. Germline V gene lookup returns CDR1 SGHRS and CDR2 YFSETQ. This CDR3 region has 15 residues. CDR3 amino acids: CASSGRGRESTEAFF. The CDR3 DNA sequence: TGCGCCAGCAGCGGCAGGGGGCGTGAGAGTACTGAAGCTTTCTTT.

J is TRBJ2-7 and V is TRBV11-2; 8 positions match TRBD2. CDR3 length: 15 residues. In germline, CDR1 is SGHAT, CDR2 FQNNGV. J gave up 6 bases and V 0 bases, and 7 bases lay outside the gene matches. This CDR3 reads CASSLEGPRGGEQYF. CDR3 nucleotides: TGTGCCAGCAGCTTAGAGGGGCCCCGGGGGGGCGAGCAGTACTTC.

About this clone itself: Other DNA sequences in the same sample also yield this CDR3. The chain uses TRBV6-6 and TRBJ1-1, with D perhaps matching TRBD1 (5 bases). CDR3 length: 13 amino acids. V shed 0 bases and J shed 4 bases, with 6 bases lying between them. Per the germline V gene, CDR1 is MNHNY and CDR2 is SVGAGI (reference sequence). In DNA, the CDR3 is TGTGCCAGCAGTTACTCCCAGGGCACTGAAGCTTTCTTT. Translating it yields CASSYSQGTEAFF.